This TCR beta chain is drawn from a study of control samples from healthy donors and cancer patients. Method: immunoSEQ multiplex PCR; TCRdb's copy keeps in-frame clones and lacks some. The data hold 95,000 to 110,000 clones, with 80% to 90% observed a single time. CDR3 length: 14 residues. Trimming removed 0 bases at V and 5 bases at J, with 10 bases between. The germline V gene has CDR1 LGHDT and CDR2 YNNKEL (reference sequence). This sequence originates from a man aged 60 to 75 with lung cancer. Sequenced: PBMCs. The chain combines TRBV3-1 (or the pseudogene TRBV3-2) with TRBJ1-2; no clear D. Here the CDR3 DNA reads TGTGCCAGCAGCCAAGAGTTGGCAATTTATGGCTACACCTTC. It encodes CASSQELAIYGYTF.